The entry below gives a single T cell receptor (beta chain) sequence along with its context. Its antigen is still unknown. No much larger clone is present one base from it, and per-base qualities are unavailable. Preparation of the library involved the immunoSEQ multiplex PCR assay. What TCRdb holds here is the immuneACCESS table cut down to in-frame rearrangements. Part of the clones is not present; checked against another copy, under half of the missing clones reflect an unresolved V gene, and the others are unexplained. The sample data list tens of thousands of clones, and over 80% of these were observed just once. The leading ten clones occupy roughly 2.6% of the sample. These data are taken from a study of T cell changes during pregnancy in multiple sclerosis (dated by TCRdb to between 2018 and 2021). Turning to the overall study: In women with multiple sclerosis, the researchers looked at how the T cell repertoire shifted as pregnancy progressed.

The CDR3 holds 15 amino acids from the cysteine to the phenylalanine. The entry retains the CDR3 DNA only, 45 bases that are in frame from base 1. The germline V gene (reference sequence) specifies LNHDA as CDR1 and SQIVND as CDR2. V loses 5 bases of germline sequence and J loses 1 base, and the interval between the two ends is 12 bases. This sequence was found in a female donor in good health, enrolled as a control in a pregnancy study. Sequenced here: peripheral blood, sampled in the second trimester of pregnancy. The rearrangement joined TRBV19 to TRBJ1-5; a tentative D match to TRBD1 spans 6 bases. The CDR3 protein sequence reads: CASSPRTGSNQPQHF. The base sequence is TGTGCCAGTAGTCCAAGAACAGGGAGCAATCAGCCCCAGCATTTT.